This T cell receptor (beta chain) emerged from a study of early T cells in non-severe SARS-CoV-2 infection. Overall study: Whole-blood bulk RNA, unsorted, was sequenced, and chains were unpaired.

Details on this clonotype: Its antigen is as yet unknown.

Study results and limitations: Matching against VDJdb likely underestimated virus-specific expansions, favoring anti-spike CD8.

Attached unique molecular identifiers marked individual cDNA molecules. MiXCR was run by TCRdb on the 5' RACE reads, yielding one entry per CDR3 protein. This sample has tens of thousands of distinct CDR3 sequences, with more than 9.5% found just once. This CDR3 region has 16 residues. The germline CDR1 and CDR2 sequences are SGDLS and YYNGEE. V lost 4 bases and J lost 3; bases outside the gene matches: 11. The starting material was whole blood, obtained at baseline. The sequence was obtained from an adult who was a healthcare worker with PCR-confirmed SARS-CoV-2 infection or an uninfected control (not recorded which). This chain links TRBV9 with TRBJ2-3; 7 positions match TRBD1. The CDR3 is CASSPERGTATDTQYF. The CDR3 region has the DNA TGTGCCAGCAGCCCCGAGAGGGGGACAGCTACAGATACGCAGTATTTT. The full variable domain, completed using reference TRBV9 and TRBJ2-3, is DSGVTQTPKHLITATGQRVTLRCSPRSGDLSVYWYQQSLDQGLQFLIQYYNGEERAKGNILERFSAQQFPDLHSELNLSSLELGDSALYFCASSPERGTATDTQYFGPGTRLTVL.